This TCR beta chain appears in the sequencing data of a study of cytomegalovirus exposure and HLA in healthy donors. Turning to the study itself: The 120 validation repertoires matched the roughly 700 first-cohort repertoires in platform, a later analysis reported.

Study conclusions and caveats: Cytomegalovirus association was listed for 150 to 200 TCR beta chains. The tendency of first-cohort TCR clusters to co-occur in the 120 validation repertoires was the finding of a later analysis.

As concerns this clone: Its antigen remains unidentified.

Sequencing used immunoSEQ multiplex PCR; TCRdb keeps in-frame clones, though not all of them. The sample holds about 180,000 clones, roughly 85% seen once. With 4 bases clipped from V and 3 bases from J, the junction kept 5 bases outside the gene matches. CDR1 and CDR2 from the germline V gene are SGHTA and FQGNSA. This CDR3 is 15 amino acids long. Material: PBMCs. The gene calls are TRBV7-2 and TRBJ1-5; 8 nucleotides match TRBD1. The receptor was isolated from a man younger than 30 in good health and CMV-seropositive. The DNA for the CDR3 is TGTGCCAGCAGCTCACAGGGGGTTCTCAATCAGCCCCAGCATTTT. It specifies CASSSQGVLNQPQHF.